This TCR beta chain was documented in a study of shared T cell receptors in the human thymus. Germline V lookup: CDR1 SGHAT, CDR2 FQNNGV. CDR3 length: 16 amino acids. Unmatched junction bases numbered 14, after V lost 2 bases and J lost 10 bases. TCRdb keeps only in-frame clones here, not all; method: immunoSEQ multiplex PCR. The table lists about 380,000 clones, around 95% of them singletons, with 0.015% to 0.025% in the top ten. Sequencing was carried out using thymocytes. This TCR derives from a human donor. The genes are TRBV11-2 and TRBJ2-1; 7 bases agree with TRBD2. The CDR3 sequence is CASSLSGGTTRTEQFF. The DNA of the CDR3 is TGTGCCAGCAGCTTATCGGGCGGGACTACCAGGACGGAGCAGTTCTTC. The full variable domain, with the rest looked up from reference TRBV11-2 and TRBJ2-1, is EAGVAQSPRYKIIEKRQSVAFWCNPISGHATLYWYQQILGQGPKLLIQFQNNGVVDDSQLPKDRFSAERLKGVDSTLKIQPAKLEDSAVYLCASSLSGGTTRTEQFFGPGTRLTVL.